The 5 T cell receptor beta chains below come from one sample, sequenced in a study of glioma-infiltrating T cells after dendritic cell vaccination. Here immunoSEQ multiplex PCR was the method, and the copy in TCRdb shows in-frame clones only, minus some. This sample has around 100,000 clones, with more than 80% found just once. The sample consisted of blood, taken before dendritic cell vaccination. Receptors originate from a human donor with glioblastoma.

The V call is TRBV7-9, the J call TRBJ2-7; D not certain. Deletions cut 4 bases from V and 7 bases from J, with 17 bases between. The CDR3 has 14 amino acids. Germline CDR1 reads SEHNR; CDR2 reads FQNEAQ (reference sequence). CDR3 amino acids: CASSSGGQMREQYF. For the CDR3, the DNA is TGTGCCAGCAGCTCCGGCGGTCAAATGAGGGAGCAGTACTTC. The complete variable domain, with remaining parts taken from reference TRBV7-9 and TRBJ2-7, reads DTGVSQNPRHKITKRGQNVTFRCDPISEHNRLYWYRQTLGQGPEFLTYFQNEAQLEKSRLLSDRFSAERPKGSFSTLEIQRTEQGDSAMYLCASSSGGQMREQYFGPGTRLTVT.

The chain recombines TRBV7-3 with TRBJ2-6; a possible D gene is TRBD1 (6 bases). The CDR3 is made up of 16 amino acids. Germline V gene sequence: CDR1 SGHTA, CDR2 FQGTGA. Trimming shortened V by 5 bases and J by 0 bases, and 11 bases separated the two germline ends. CDR3 in DNA: TGTGCCAGCAGCCCACAGGGTCACTCTGGGGCCAACGTCCTGACTTTC. Translated: CASSPQGHSGANVLTF. The full variable domain, with the rest looked up from reference TRBV7-3 and TRBJ2-6, is GAGVSQTPSNKVTEKGKYVELRCDPISGHTALYWYRQSLGQGPEFLIYFQGTGAADDSGLPNDRFFAVRPEGSVSTLKIQRTERGDSAVYLCASSPQGHSGANVLTFGAGSRLTVL.

This CDR3 reads CASSLVAEDTQYF. In DNA form, the CDR3 reads TGTGCCAGCAGCTTAGTCGCAGAAGATACGCAGTATTTT. The chain uses TRBV7-6 and TRBJ2-3; D not certain. This CDR3 is built from 13 residues. The germline V gene has CDR1 SGHVS and CDR2 FNYEAQ. V was trimmed by 1 base and J by 5 bases, leaving 7 bases between them.

This chain connects TRBV27 to TRBJ1-1; 7 bases are a match to TRBD1. The CDR3 covers 12 residues. Per the germline V gene, CDR1 is MNHEY and CDR2 is SMNVEV (reference sequence). Losses at the gene ends were 9 bases for V and 4 bases for J; bases not matched to a gene: 5. CDR3 protein: CARITGATEAFF. CDR3 bases: TGTGCCAGGATAACAGGGGCCACTGAAGCTTTCTTT.

This clone turned up a few times. The V and J genes are TRBV9 and TRBJ2-2, with 10 bases identical to TRBD1. The V gene's germline CDR1 is SGDLS and CDR2 YYNGEE. The V segment lost 3 bases and the J segment 5 bases; nucleotides outside the gene matches: 4. This CDR3 has 15 amino acids. DNA for the CDR3: TGTGCCAGCAGCGCTCGACAGGGGGCAACCGGGGAGCTGTTTTTT. Translating gives CASSARQGATGELFF.